Listed below are T cell receptor beta chains from one sample, sequenced in a study of T-cell memory formation after mild COVID-19. TCRdb passed the 5' RACE reads through MiXCR, listing each CDR3 protein once. The sample holds about 350,000 distinct CDR3 sequences; 12% to 15% are singletons and the top ten take 22%. Material for sequencing was PBMCs or a T cell subset sorted from them (not recorded which). All receptors derive from a man aged 18-30 years who had mild COVID-19 (a few samples of this study predate the infection). Cell type and time point are not known. Each CDR3 is given with its conserved first and last residue. The D gene is left open where the match is weak. Some rows have no size entry. The others give once, few or many, or a class for an expanded clone.

v_call: TRBV7-7
clone_size: -
d_call: TRBD1
cdr3_aa: CASSPGTDPETQYF

v_call: TRBV19
clone_size: many
d_call: -
cdr3_aa: CASSMLAANQPQHF

v_call: TRBV7-2
clone_size: many
d_call: -
cdr3_aa: CASSDLVTDTQYF

v_call: TRBV24-1
clone_size: -
d_call: TRBD1
cdr3_aa: CATSDRTGGRPDTQYF

v_call: TRBV7-2
clone_size: -
d_call: TRBD2
cdr3_aa: CASSLDSSGGRYQETQYF

v_call: TRBV5-1
clone_size: many
d_call: TRBD1
cdr3_aa: CASSRDSSTYEQYF

v_call: TRBV7-4
clone_size: few
d_call: TRBD2
cdr3_aa: CASSRLGSSGGTYEQYF

v_call: TRBV7-8
clone_size: -
d_call: TRBD2
cdr3_aa: CASSSGTSGEKGEETQYF

v_call: TRBV20-1
clone_size: many
d_call: TRBD1
cdr3_aa: CSAPGTGIYEQYF

v_call: TRBV6-2/TRBV6-3
clone_size: many
d_call: -
cdr3_aa: CASSTPGVNYGYTF

v_call: TRBV7-2
clone_size: many
d_call: -
cdr3_aa: CASSLVFLGRARNTGELFF

v_call: TRBV10-2
clone_size: few
d_call: -
cdr3_aa: CASRRGRTTDTQYF

v_call: TRBV7-2
clone_size: few
d_call: TRBD2
cdr3_aa: CASSSGTSGGVGHYEQYF

v_call: TRBV3-1
clone_size: -
d_call: -
cdr3_aa: CASSSTGDEKLFF

v_call: TRBV20-1
clone_size: -
d_call: -
cdr3_aa: CSARDSARAPTYEQYF

v_call: TRBV5-1
clone_size: -
d_call: -
cdr3_aa: CASSLGVEAGQFF

v_call: TRBV5-6
clone_size: few
d_call: TRBD1
cdr3_aa: CASSFGTGNTGELFF

v_call: TRBV5-5
clone_size: -
d_call: -
cdr3_aa: CASSPGRNNYGYTF

v_call: TRBV7-8
clone_size: many
d_call: TRBD1
cdr3_aa: CASSLFVAGGAGTQYF

v_call: TRBV6-2/TRBV6-3
clone_size: few
d_call: -
cdr3_aa: CASSIPRSSLLSDEQFF

v_call: TRBV6-6
clone_size: -
d_call: TRBD2
cdr3_aa: CASKLAGVSTDTQYF

v_call: TRBV7-9
clone_size: -
d_call: -
cdr3_aa: CASGGVGYTF

v_call: TRBV6-2/TRBV6-3
clone_size: many
d_call: TRBD1
cdr3_aa: CASRGQAETEAFF

v_call: TRBV7-9
clone_size: few
d_call: -
cdr3_aa: CASRQADMNTEAFF

v_call: TRBV10-2
clone_size: few
d_call: -
cdr3_aa: CASREDGTADGYTF

v_call: TRBV6-5
clone_size: -
d_call: TRBD1
cdr3_aa: CASSYSSQGSTEAFF

v_call: TRBV4-1
clone_size: few
d_call: TRBD1
cdr3_aa: CASRTGTGAYNEQFF

v_call: TRBV11-1
clone_size: few
d_call: -
cdr3_aa: CASSLSDYQPQHF

v_call: TRBV7-6
clone_size: few
d_call: -
cdr3_aa: CASSLNPAGEKLFF

v_call: TRBV12-3/TRBV12-4
clone_size: few
d_call: TRBD1
cdr3_aa: CASSLRDRQGTQYF

v_call: TRBV5-6
clone_size: few
d_call: -
cdr3_aa: CASNMPEEGWWGYTF

v_call: TRBV20-1
clone_size: -
d_call: -
cdr3_aa: CSASHRAYNEQFF

v_call: TRBV2
clone_size: many
d_call: -
cdr3_aa: CASGGASRTDTQYF

v_call: TRBV20-1
clone_size: -
d_call: TRBD1
cdr3_aa: CSATGGREQFF

v_call: TRBV7-3
clone_size: -
d_call: -
cdr3_aa: CASSLSTALNTEAFF

v_call: TRBV10-3
clone_size: few
d_call: TRBD1
cdr3_aa: CAISAPGQGAGNEQFF

v_call: TRBV7-2
clone_size: once
d_call: -
cdr3_aa: CASSLVGANEQYF

v_call: TRBV7-8
clone_size: few
d_call: -
cdr3_aa: CASSLTEGRLPQHF

v_call: TRBV15
clone_size: many
d_call: TRBD1
cdr3_aa: CATSGFDRGDYGYTF

v_call: TRBV7-2
clone_size: -
d_call: TRBD1
cdr3_aa: CASSRGTGKGYGYTF

v_call: TRBV6-2/TRBV6-3
clone_size: -
d_call: -
cdr3_aa: CASSYRERTANYGYTF

v_call: TRBV27
clone_size: -
d_call: -
cdr3_aa: CASSQDLGGRTEAFF

v_call: TRBV7-8
clone_size: few
d_call: TRBD2
cdr3_aa: CASSLETSGGELNIQYF

v_call: TRBV5-1
clone_size: few
d_call: TRBD1
cdr3_aa: CASSIQGASYEQYF

v_call: TRBV7-9
clone_size: -
d_call: TRBD1
cdr3_aa: CASSETGGAGTQYF

v_call: TRBV10-3
clone_size: -
d_call: -
cdr3_aa: CAIKRSSTETQYF

v_call: TRBV3-1
clone_size: few
d_call: TRBD1
cdr3_aa: CASSQRVGTGGMETQYF

v_call: TRBV6-5
clone_size: few
d_call: TRBD2
cdr3_aa: CASTEGLAVTDTQYF

v_call: TRBV6-5
clone_size: many
d_call: TRBD2
cdr3_aa: CASRAFERGGTDTQYF

v_call: TRBV20-1
clone_size: -
d_call: -
cdr3_aa: CSATGSRNYGYTF

v_call: TRBV6-9
clone_size: few
d_call: -
cdr3_aa: CARALVSGVPGLFF